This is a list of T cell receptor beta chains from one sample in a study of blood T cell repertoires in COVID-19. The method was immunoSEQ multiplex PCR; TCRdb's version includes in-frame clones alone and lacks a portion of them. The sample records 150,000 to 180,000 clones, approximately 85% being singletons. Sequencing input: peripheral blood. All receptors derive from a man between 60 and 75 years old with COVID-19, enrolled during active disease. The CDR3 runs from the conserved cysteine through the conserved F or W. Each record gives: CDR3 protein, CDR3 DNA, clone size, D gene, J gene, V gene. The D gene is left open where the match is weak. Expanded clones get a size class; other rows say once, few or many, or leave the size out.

CATRRDRGSGNTIYF,TGTGCCACGCGAAGGGACAGGGGTTCTGGAAACACCATATATTTT,NA,TRBD1,TRBJ1-3,TRBV15
CASRTDSISPLHF,TGTGCCAGCAGAACCGACAGTATATCACCCCTCCACTTT,NA,NA,TRBJ1-6,TRBV6-5
CASSYTGVNTEAFF,TGTGCCAGCAGCTACACAGGGGTTAACACTGAAGCTTTCTTT,once,TRBD1,TRBJ1-1,TRBV7-2
CASSYRTGDYYEQYF,TGTGCTAGCAGCTATAGGACAGGGGATTACTACGAGCAGTACTTC,NA,TRBD1,TRBJ2-7,TRBV7-7
CASSAHPGQGNSPLHF,TGTGCCAGCAGCGCCCACCCGGGACAGGGTAATTCACCCCTCCACTTT,NA,TRBD1,TRBJ1-6,TRBV2
CASRPTGREQYF,TGTGCCAGCAGACCTACGGGTCGCGAGCAGTACTTC,few,NA,TRBJ2-7,TRBV28
CASSQVLGTGLSGNTIYF,TGTGCCAGCAGCCAGGTACTCGGGACAGGTCTCTCTGGAAACACCATATATTTT,NA,TRBD1,TRBJ1-3,TRBV14
CASSVQGREPQHF,TGTGCCAGCAGTGTCCAGGGTCGGGAGCCCCAGCATTTT,NA,NA,TRBJ1-5,TRBV25-1
CASSFGANTEAFF,TGTGCCAGCAGCTTTGGGGCGAACACTGAAGCTTTCTTT,NA,NA,TRBJ1-1,TRBV11-1
CASSSPGYNEQFF,TGTGCCAGCAGTTCTCCAGGGTACAATGAGCAGTTCTTC,once,NA,TRBJ2-1,TRBV28
CASSLEGPNRGSSGNTIYF,TGTGCCAGCAGTTTAGAGGGTCCCAACAGGGGGAGCTCTGGAAACACCATATATTTT,NA,TRBD1,TRBJ1-3,TRBV27
CASSDRGHRQPQHF,TGTGCCAGCAGTGACAGGGGGCATCGTCAGCCCCAGCATTTT,NA,TRBD1,TRBJ1-5,TRBV27
CASSYPEKGTSVYNEQFF,TGTGCCAGCAGTTACCCTGAAAAAGGGACTAGTGTCTACAATGAGCAGTTCTTC,NA,TRBD2,TRBJ2-1,TRBV6-2/TRBV6-3
CASSQEKGRSYGYTF,TGCGCCAGCAGCCAAGAGAAGGGGAGGAGTTATGGCTACACCTTC,NA,NA,TRBJ1-2,TRBV4-1
CASSSHQAPNTEAFF,TGTGCCAGCAGTTCCCACCAGGCCCCGAACACTGAAGCTTTCTTT,NA,NA,TRBJ1-1,TRBV28
CATSRPESSYNEQFF,TGTGCCACCAGCAGGCCGGAGAGCTCCTACAATGAGCAGTTCTTC,NA,NA,TRBJ2-1,TRBV15
CASSQRGSYEQYF,TGTGCCAGCAGTCAGAGGGGGTCCTACGAGCAGTACTTC,NA,NA,TRBJ2-7,TRBV6-2/TRBV6-3
CASSLQGARYGYTF,TGTGCCAGCAGCCTACAGGGGGCGCGATATGGCTACACCTTC,NA,TRBD1,TRBJ1-2,TRBV7-2
CASRTSGGTDTQYF,TGTGCCAGCAGAACTAGCGGGGGCACAGATACGCAGTATTTT,NA,TRBD2,TRBJ2-3,TRBV28
CASSPRNTEAFF,TGTGCCAGCTCACCCAGGAACACTGAAGCTTTCTTT,NA,NA,TRBJ1-1,TRBV18
CASSTQDSNRTEQYF,TGTGCCAGCAGCACTCAGGACTCTAACCGGACCGAGCAGTACTTC,NA,NA,TRBJ2-7,TRBV21-1
CASRFEGLSTGELFF,TGTGCCAGCAGGTTTGAGGGACTCTCCACCGGGGAGCTGTTTTTT,NA,NA,TRBJ2-2,TRBV28
CASSYSTGTEEIREQYF,TGTGCCAGCAGTTACTCGACCGGGACAGAAGAGATTCGCGAGCAGTACTTC,NA,TRBD1,TRBJ2-7,TRBV6-2/TRBV6-3
CASSYNAGPSYNEQFF,TGTGCCAGCAGTTACAACGCGGGGCCCTCCTACAATGAGCAGTTCTTC,NA,NA,TRBJ2-1,TRBV6-2/TRBV6-3
CASSPDRTNTEAFF,TGTGCCAGCTCGCCAGACAGGACCAACACTGAAGCTTTCTTT,few,NA,TRBJ1-1,TRBV18
CASSPRGEGSREAFF,TGTGCCAGCAGTCCCCGAGGGGAGGGTTCACGTGAAGCTTTCTTT,NA,NA,TRBJ1-1,TRBV28
CASSARQGEITDTQYF,TGTGCCAGCAGCGCTAGACAGGGGGAGATAACAGATACGCAGTATTTT,few,TRBD1,TRBJ2-3,TRBV9
CASSPGQGGRPQHF,TGTGCCAGCAGCCCGGGACAGGGGGGTCGGCCCCAGCATTTT,NA,TRBD1,TRBJ1-5,TRBV7-9
CASREVVKTQYF,TGTGCCAGCAGGGAGGTGGTCAAGACCCAGTACTTC,once,NA,TRBJ2-5,TRBV6-5
CASSRGGIQPQHF,TGTGCCAGCAGTAGAGGCGGGATCCAGCCCCAGCATTTT,NA,NA,TRBJ1-5,TRBV12-3/TRBV12-4
CASSTIETGEYF,TGTGCCAGCAGTACAATCGAGACAGGGGAGTATTTT,few,TRBD1,TRBJ1-5,TRBV6-2/TRBV6-3
CASSYSVAGGPVTDTQYF,TGTGCCAGCAGTTACTCGGTAGCGGGGGGGCCGGTCACAGATACGCAGTATTTT,NA,TRBD2,TRBJ2-3,TRBV6-2/TRBV6-3
CASTTYRVGNQPQHF,TGTGCCAGTACCACGTACAGGGTGGGTAATCAGCCCCAGCATTTT,NA,NA,TRBJ1-5,TRBV19
CASSKGGSSYEQYF,TGTGCCTCTAGCAAGGGCGGAAGCTCCTACGAGCAGTACTTC,once,NA,TRBJ2-7,TRBV7-9
CASQRAAQETQYF,TGTGCCAGCCAGAGGGCGGCTCAAGAGACCCAGTACTTC,NA,NA,TRBJ2-5,TRBV5-4
CASSPTGGASNEQFF,TGTGCCAGCTCACCAACAGGGGGCGCTTCAAATGAGCAGTTCTTC,NA,TRBD1,TRBJ2-1,TRBV18
CASSRTGTGDFYEQYF,TGCGCCAGCAGCAGAACCGGGACAGGGGACTTCTACGAGCAGTACTTC,NA,TRBD1,TRBJ2-7,TRBV5-1
CASSEGGGFNQPQHF,TGCGCCAGCAGTGAAGGGGGGGGATTCAATCAGCCCCAGCATTTT,NA,NA,TRBJ1-5,TRBV10-2
CASSELMGLTSNTGELFF,TGTGCCAGCAGTGAATTGATGGGGCTGACGTCGAACACCGGGGAGCTGTTTTTT,NA,NA,TRBJ2-2,TRBV25-1
CASSSGQPNTEAFF,TGTGCCAGCAGTTCGGGACAACCGAACACTGAAGCTTTCTTT,NA,NA,TRBJ1-1,TRBV6-2/TRBV6-3
CASSQDTVYNSPLHF,TGTGCCAGCAGCCAAGATACAGTTTATAATTCACCCCTCCACTTT,NA,NA,TRBJ1-6,TRBV14
CASSYYTGTSEQYF,TGTGCCAGCAGTTACTACACCGGGACAAGCGAGCAGTACTTC,NA,NA,TRBJ2-7,TRBV6-5
CASSLTSGGHQETQYF,TGTGCCAGCAGCTTAACTAGCGGGGGCCATCAAGAGACCCAGTACTTC,NA,TRBD2,TRBJ2-5,TRBV7-9
CASRGHGNPETQYF,TGTGCCAGCAGGGGACACGGGAACCCAGAGACCCAGTACTTC,NA,NA,TRBJ2-5,TRBV6-5
CATSDGGLSAGKLEQFF,TGTGCCACCAGTGACGGGGGCCTCTCAGCGGGAAAGCTTGAGCAGTTCTTC,NA,NA,TRBJ2-1,TRBV24-1
CASSSGEGPYEQYF,TGTGCCAGCTCAAGCGGGGAGGGCCCCTACGAGCAGTACTTC,few,TRBD2,TRBJ2-7,TRBV6-6
CASSLARVLLGNTIYF,TGTGCCAGCAGCTTAGCGCGGGTCCTCTTAGGAAACACCATATATTTT,NA,NA,TRBJ1-3,TRBV7-2
CAISLGQRNYEQYF,TGTGCCATCAGCCTGGGACAGAGAAACTACGAGCAGTACTTC,NA,TRBD1,TRBJ2-7,TRBV10-3
CASTGGLNYGYTF,TGTGCCAGTACGGGGGGATTGAACTATGGCTACACCTTC,NA,NA,TRBJ1-2,TRBV19
CASSDWDREDTEAFF,TGTGCCAGCAGTGACTGGGACAGGGAGGACACTGAAGCTTTCTTT,NA,TRBD1,TRBJ1-1,TRBV6-4
CASSFGDREDQPQHF,TGTGCCAGCAGTTTCGGAGACAGGGAGGATCAGCCCCAGCATTTT,NA,TRBD1,TRBJ1-5,TRBV28